This T cell receptor (beta chain) was retrieved from a study of blood T cell repertoires in COVID-19. In the study overall: Acute and convalescent COVID-19 samples came from the United States, Italy and Spain.

TCRdb's table, derived via immunoSEQ multiplex PCR, lists solely in-frame clones and lacks some. The profile shows approximately 130,000 clones, around 76% of them singletons. Per germline, CDR1 MNHEY and CDR2 SVGAGI. This CDR3 has 13 residues. V gave up 6 bases and J gave up 10 bases; unmatched junction bases: 9. The chain links TRBV6-5 to TRBJ1-1; 9 nucleotides align to TRBD1. The sample taken for sequencing was peripheral blood. The receptor was isolated from a human donor in a cohort sampled during active COVID-19. The CDR3, as DNA: TGTGCCAGCAGCGCGGGACAGGGACGCGCAGCTTTCTTT. As protein: CASSAGQGRAAFF.